Detailed here is one T cell receptor (beta chain). The antigen is unknown. The data are from a study of PD-1 blockade in classical Hodgkin lymphoma. The study's findings and limits: According to reports, newly diagnosed patients had lower baseline TCR diversity than healthy donors, and relapsed/refractory patients had lower baseline TCR diversity still.

TCRdb's copy holds only in-frame clones and misses some; the assay was immunoSEQ multiplex PCR. The data contain more than 30,000 clones, 75% to 85% of them singletons. All patients experienced relapse after autologous stem cell transplantation, and brentuximab vedotin exposure was variable. This receptor was identified in a human donor with classical Hodgkin lymphoma. The input for sequencing was peripheral blood mononuclear cells (PBMCs), taken at baseline.

The CDR3 DNA follows: TGTGCCAGCAGCTCAACAGGGGGCGTCTACAATGAGCAGTTCTTC. This codes for CASSSTGGVYNEQFF. The chain combines TRBV7-9 with TRBJ2-1, with TRBD1 matching over 9 bases. CDR1 and CDR2 (germline): SEHNR, FQNEAQ (reference sequence). V shed 4 bases, J shed 3 bases, and the junction held 4 bases outside the gene matches. There are 15 residues in the CDR3.